Following are 19 T cell receptor beta chains from one sample sequenced in a study of cytomegalovirus exposure and HLA in healthy donors. The PCR contained 60 Vbeta and 13 Jbeta primers. Profiling relied on immunoSEQ multiplex PCR, and the TCRdb table lists in-frame clones only, not all of them. Of about 120,000 clones in the sample, around 68% were seen once. Sequenced material: PBMCs. The receptors come from a woman aged 50 to 60 in good health and CMV-seropositive.

About this clone itself: In the same sample, other DNA sequences code for this CDR3. The chain combines TRBV20-1 with TRBJ1-2; D gene uncertain. The CDR3 has 11 amino acids. The germline V and J ends were trimmed by 2 bases and 5 bases, with 6 bases remaining between them. The germline gives CDR1 DFQATT, CDR2 SNEGSKA (reference sequence). Written as DNA, the CDR3 is TGCAGTGCTAGATCGGGGTATGGCTACACCTTC. Translation: CSARSGYGYTF.

The CDR3 region has the DNA TGTGCCAGCAGCCAGGGCTGGGAGACCCAGTACTTC. Protein sequence: CASSQGWETQYF. The genes are TRBV13 and TRBJ2-5, with TRBD1 as a possible D gene (5 bases). From germline, CDR1 is PRHDT and CDR2 FYEKMQ (reference sequence). The length of the CDR3 is 12 residues. The V end was cut by 5 bases, the J end by 5 bases, with 9 bases between.

V usage is TRBV7-2 and J usage is TRBJ2-1; 9 nucleotides line up with TRBD2. Trimming removed 6 bases from V and 4 bases from J; junction bases left unmatched: 7. This CDR3 region has 15 residues. Germline CDR1 is SGHTA and CDR2 is FQGNSA. The CDR3 coding sequence is TGTGCCAGCAGACCCCCAAGCGGGGGGTACAATGAGCAGTTCTTC. Translating gives CASRPPSGGYNEQFF.

The rearrangement uses TRBV9 and TRBJ2-7; no clear D gene. In germline, CDR1 is SGDLS, CDR2 YYNGEE. The CDR3 has 14 amino acids. V was cut by 0 bases and J by 1 base, with 8 bases left in between. The CDR3, as DNA: TGTGCCAGCAGCGTAGGTGTGGCTTCCTACGAGCAGTACTTC. Translated: CASSVGVASYEQYF.

This clone was seen more than once but under ten times. The junction and the germline gene differ at one end; a read error may be behind it. The rearrangement links TRBV2 to TRBJ1-5, with 7 bases identical to TRBD1. This CDR3 contains 15 residues. Germline V lookup: CDR1 SNHLY, CDR2 FYNNEI. The DNA for the CDR3 is TGTGCCAGCAGCGAAGCCACAGGGGAGAGTCAGCCCCAGCATTTT. Protein product: CASSEATGESQPQHF. The full variable domain, rest sourced from reference TRBV2 and TRBJ1-5, is EPEVTQTPSHQVTQMGQEVILRCVPISNHLYFYWYRQILGQKVEFLVSFYNNEISEKSEIFDDQFSVERPDGSNFTLKIRSTKLEDSAMYFCASSEATGESQPQHFGDGTRLSIL.

This chain links TRBV6-4 with TRBJ2-3, with a possible D match to TRBD2 (6 bases). The CDR3 has 13 amino acids. The V end lost 2 bases, the J end lost 10 bases, and 13 bases lay between the germline ends. CDR1 and CDR2 (germline): MRHNA, SNTAGT. The CDR3 loop reads CASSDGTQTAQYF. CDR3 sequence (DNA): TGTGCCAGCAGTGACGGGACTCAAACGGCGCAGTATTTT.

The chain uses TRBV2 and TRBJ1-4; D unresolved. V lost 6 bases and J lost 7, with 12 bases in between. The germline V gene has CDR1 SNHLY and CDR2 FYNNEI. This CDR3 comprises 13 residues. This chain's CDR3 is CASRDRGGEKLFF. The CDR3 region has the DNA TGTGCCAGCAGAGACCGTGGCGGTGAAAAACTGTTTTTT.

The CDR3 region is CASSVDINGDQPQHF. Here the CDR3 DNA reads TGTGCCAGCAGTGTAGACATAAACGGGGATCAGCCCCAGCATTTT. The V gene is TRBV6-1, the J gene TRBJ1-5; D is unclear. The CDR3 is 15 amino acids. CDR1 is MNHNS, CDR2 SASEGT, per germline. Trimming cost V 4 bases and J 5 bases, with 15 bases left between them.

This chain connects TRBV28 to TRBJ2-7; 7 bases match TRBD2. The CDR3 sequence is 13 residues long. V was pared by 8 bases and J by 2 bases, with 6 bases of the junction left unmatched. Germline CDR1 reads MDHEN; CDR2 reads SYDVKM. Written as DNA, the CDR3 is TGTGCCAGCCGCGACGGGACTACCTACGAGCAGTACTTC. This codes for CASRDGTTYEQYF.

This CDR3 is CASSWTSGDNEQFF. The CDR3 bases are TGTGCCAGCAGCTGGACTAGCGGGGACAATGAGCAGTTCTTC. The chain combines TRBV5-4 with TRBJ2-1; 12 bases map to TRBD2. The length of the CDR3 is 14 residues. The germline V gene encodes CDR1 SGHNT and CDR2 YYREEE (reference sequence). J was trimmed by 5 bases and V by 3 bases; bases with no gene match: 0. Variable domain in full (rest from reference TRBV5-4 and TRBJ2-1): ETGVTQSPTHLIKTRGQQVTLRCSSQSGHNTVSWYQQALGQGPQFIFQYYREEENGRGNFPPRFSGLQFPNYSSELNVNALELDDSALYLCASSWTSGDNEQFFGPGTRLTVL.

Concerning this clone: Other DNA sequences in this sample translate to the same CDR3. J is TRBJ2-5 and V is TRBV28; the D gene is possibly TRBD2 (6 bases). Trimming took 5 bases from V and 2 from J, leaving 12 bases between them. The germline V gene has CDR1 MDHEN and CDR2 SYDVKM. CDR3 length equals 14 residues. As DNA, the CDR3 is TGTGCCAGCAGTCCGCCGGGACTGCAAGAGACCCAGTACTTC. Residues: CASSPPGLQETQYF.

The gene calls are TRBV27 and TRBJ2-2; perhaps TRBD2 as D (5 bases). The ends were cut back, 6 bases at V and 4 bases at J, with 6 bases in the middle. The V gene's germline CDR1 is MNHEY and CDR2 SMNVEV (reference sequence). The CDR3 contains 12 residues. DNA of the CDR3: TGTGCCAGCAGGAGGGTCACCGGGGAGCTGTTTTTT. It is translated as CASRRVTGELFF.

The genes are TRBV5-1 and TRBJ2-7, with D maybe TRBD1 (6 bases). The CDR3 runs 14 residues. V dropped 4 bases and J dropped 2 bases, with 13 bases sitting between them. CDR1 and CDR2 from the germline V gene are SGHRS and YFSETQ. CDR3 residues: CASSLNGQTYEQYF. The CDR3, as DNA: TGCGCCAGCAGCCTGAACGGACAGACCTACGAGCAGTACTTC. Looking up the rest from reference TRBV5-1 and TRBJ2-7 gives the full variable domain: KAGVTQTPRYLIKTRGQQVTLSCSPISGHRSVSWYQQTPGQGLQFLFEYFSETQRNKGNFPGRFSGRQFSNSRSEMNVSTLELGDSALYLCASSLNGQTYEQYFGPGTRLTVT.

V is TRBV5-1 and J is TRBJ2-7, with D perhaps TRBD2 (6 bases). Germline V gene lookup returns CDR1 SGHRS and CDR2 YFSETQ. Between the trimmed V and J ends, which lost 2 bases and 0 bases, there was a span of 9 bases. The length of the CDR3 is 14 residues. Here the CDR3 DNA reads TGCGCCAGCAGCTTTGCGGGATTCTCCTACGAGCAGTACTTC. Its translation is CASSFAGFSYEQYF.

V is TRBV7-9 and J is TRBJ2-7; 9 bases are shared with TRBD1. Germline CDR1 is SEHNR and CDR2 is FQNEAQ (reference sequence). This CDR3 has 15 amino acids. The ends lost 0 bases at V and 5 bases at J; junction bases unmatched: 5. The CDR3 loop is CASSLAGQGVDEQYF. In nucleotides, the CDR3 is TGTGCCAGCAGCTTAGCGGGACAGGGAGTCGACGAGCAGTACTTC.

This sequence joins TRBV5-1 and TRBJ2-3; D is ambiguous. V lost 2 bases to trimming and J lost 6 bases, with 7 bases between them. This CDR3 has 12 amino acids. CDR1 and CDR2 from the germline V gene are SGHRS and YFSETQ. CDR3 bases: TGCGCCAGCAGCTTAGCCCTGGATACGCAGTATTTT. The encoded protein is CASSLALDTQYF.

V and J are TRBV19 and TRBJ2-5; D not certain. The germline CDR1 and CDR2 sequences are LNHDA and SQIVND (reference sequence). This CDR3 has 13 residues. The ends were cut back, 9 bases at V and 2 bases at J, with 13 bases in the middle. CDR3 sequence reads: CASLLFGQETQYF. CDR3 DNA: TGTGCCAGCCTCTTGTTCGGGCAAGAGACCCAGTACTTC. Together with reference TRBV19 and TRBJ2-5, the CDR3 gives the full variable domain: DGGITQSPKYLFRKEGQNVTLSCEQNLNHDAMYWYRQDPGQGLRLIYYSQIVNDFQKGDIAEGYSVSREKKESFPLTVTSAQKNPTAFYLCASLLFGQETQYFGPGTRLLVL.

The chain couples TRBV5-1 to TRBJ2-7; weak D call: TRBD1 (6 bases). This CDR3 comprises 12 residues. V lost 2 bases, J lost 7 bases, and 10 bases lay in between. The germline V gene has CDR1 SGHRS and CDR2 YFSETQ. CDR3 loop: CASSFTGFEQYF. The CDR3 DNA sequence: TGCGCCAGCAGCTTCACAGGGTTTGAGCAGTACTTC.

The chain links TRBV5-4 to TRBJ1-4, with 11 bases matching TRBD1. The CDR3 extends over 16 amino acids. V shed 3 bases, J shed 7 bases, and the junction held 8 bases outside the gene matches. Germline CDR1 SGHNT, CDR2 YYREEE (reference sequence). The CDR3 reads CASSSTDRGRSEKLFF. In DNA form, the CDR3 reads TGTGCCAGCAGCTCCACGGACAGGGGGCGTTCTGAAAAACTGTTTTTT.